These 10 T cell receptor beta chains share one sample of origin, sequenced in a study of shared clonotypes between healthy human individuals. Using immunoSEQ multiplex PCR, the repertoire was profiled, and TCRdb retains in-frame clones only, with some absent. The data show 2 million to 2.5 million clones, roughly 96% seen once. Sequencing was performed on naive CD4+ T cells sorted from blood. Subset described: CD45RA+ positively selected. These receptors came from a man younger than 30 in good health.

This clone was observed a single time. The gene calls are TRBV6-5 and TRBJ1-5; no clear D gene. Germline V gene lookup returns CDR1 MNHEY and CDR2 SVGAGI. V shed 4 bases and J shed 4 bases, with 8 bases lying between them. This CDR3 has 13 residues. The CDR3, as DNA: TGTGCCAGCAGTTCGTGGGGAAATCAGCCCCAGCATTTT. It translates to CASSSWGNQPQHF.

The V and J genes are TRBV7-9 and TRBJ2-3; 7 bases match TRBD2. Germline V CDR1 and CDR2: SEHNR, FQNEAQ (reference sequence). With V trimmed by 7 bases and J by 0 bases, 10 bases remained unmatched. This CDR3 region has 16 residues. The CDR3 DNA reads TGTGCCAGCATGGGTAGCGGGCGAATTAGCACAGATACGCAGTATTTT. This encodes CASMGSGRISTDTQYF. Using reference TRBV7-9 and TRBJ2-3 for the parts outside the CDR3, the full variable domain is DTGVSQNPRHKITKRGQNVTFRCDPISEHNRLYWYRQTLGQGPEFLTYFQNEAQLEKSRLLSDRFSAERPKGSFSTLEIQRTEQGDSAMYLCASMGSGRISTDTQYFGPGTRLTVL.

V gene TRBV5-6 combines with J gene TRBJ1-2, with 7 bases fitting TRBD1. The ends lost 2 bases at V and 9 bases at J; junction bases unmatched: 16. CDR3 length equals 16 residues. The germline gives CDR1 SGHDT, CDR2 YYEEEE. CDR3 amino acids: CASSFGQVSSIGRYTF. CDR3 bases: TGTGCCAGCAGCTTCGGACAGGTGAGCTCAATCGGTCGCTACACCTTC.

The chain is built from TRBV29-1 and TRBJ2-1; 8 nucleotides line up with TRBD2. Germline values: CDR1 SQVTM, CDR2 ANQGSEA. This CDR3 spans 13 amino acids. With 4 bases clipped from V and 7 bases from J, the junction kept 6 bases outside the gene matches. CDR3 loop: CSVASGRVNEQFF. The CDR3, as DNA: TGCAGCGTTGCCAGCGGGAGAGTGAATGAGCAGTTCTTC.

The chain recombines TRBV6-6 with TRBJ1-4; TRBD1 is a possible D gene (5 bases). This CDR3 spans 14 amino acids. Per germline, CDR1 MNHNY and CDR2 SVGAGI (reference sequence). V lost 5 bases, J lost 8 bases, and 15 bases lay in between. DNA for the CDR3: TGTGCCAGCAGTACCACAACCAGGGACGAAAAACTGTTTTTT. Translated: CASSTTTRDEKLFF.

The chain carries TRBV10-1 and TRBJ2-7; maybe TRBD1 (6 bases). In germline, CDR1 is WNHNN, CDR2 SYGVQD (reference sequence). The CDR3 spans 17 residues. V was shortened by 4 bases and J by 3 bases, with 22 bases between the two germline ends. This CDR3 reads CASSAISGDGRSYEQYF. The CDR3, as DNA: TGCGCCAGCAGTGCTATCTCAGGGGACGGACGTAGCTACGAGCAGTACTTC.

On this clone itself: A junction end diverges from the germline sequence, so it may reflect a read error. V gene TRBV7-8 combines with J gene TRBJ1-2; D is possibly TRBD1 (6 bases). The V gene's germline CDR1 is SGHVS and CDR2 FQNEAQ. This CDR3 spans 16 amino acids. The CDR3 region is CASSLVGSGQFYGCTF. The CDR3 nucleotides are TGTGCCAGCAGCTTAGTGGGTTCCGGACAGTTCTATGGCTGCACCTTC.

The rearrangement joins TRBV27 to TRBJ1-6, with 8 bases fitting TRBD1. The germline CDR1 and CDR2 sequences are MNHEY and SMNVEV (reference sequence). V shed 6 bases, J shed 10 bases, and the junction held 8 bases outside the gene matches. The CDR3 runs 14 residues. CDR3 sequence (DNA): TGTGCCAGCAGCCAGGGGGCAGGCTGGTCACCCCTCCACTTT. Its protein product is CASSQGAGWSPLHF.

V usage is TRBV27 and J usage is TRBJ2-5, with 12 bases aligning to TRBD2. The germline gives CDR1 MNHEY, CDR2 SMNVEV (reference sequence). CDR3 length: 14 amino acids. V lost 4 bases to trimming and J lost 4 bases; unmatched junction nucleotides: 1. The CDR3 DNA is TGTGCCAGCAGTTCGGGACTAGCGGGAGAGACCCAGTACTTC. Its protein is CASSSGLAGETQYF.

The rearrangement links TRBV2 to TRBJ1-6; 7 bases map to TRBD1. The germline V gene has CDR1 SNHLY and CDR2 FYNNEI. Trimming removed 4 bases from V and 2 bases from J; junction bases left unmatched: 5. CDR3 length equals 16 residues. As DNA, the CDR3 is TGTGCCAGCAGTGTATCTCAGGGGGCCTATAATTCACCCCTCCACTTT. Protein sequence: CASSVSQGAYNSPLHF.